Below, 5 T cell receptor beta chains from the same sample are listed, as sequenced in a study of blood T cell repertoires in COVID-19. Only in-frame clones appear in the TCRdb table, and some are missing; sequencing was by immunoSEQ multiplex PCR. The sample shows 300,000 to 400,000 clones, roughly 85% of them seen only once. Sample: peripheral blood. These receptors all stem from a human donor in a cohort sampled during active COVID-19.

This clone rates as medium-sized (0.01 to 0.1%). CDR3 sequence: CASSMGGPQHF. The CDR3 DNA is TGTGCCAGTAGTATGGGGGGGCCCCAGCATTTT. The V and J genes are TRBV19 and TRBJ1-5; D is perhaps TRBD1 (5 bases). Trimming took 3 bases from V and 9 from J, leaving 6 bases between them. Germline CDR1 is LNHDA and CDR2 is SQIVND (reference sequence). CDR3 length: 11 residues.

The gene calls are TRBV7-2 and TRBJ1-3, with D perhaps matching TRBD1 (6 bases). Germline loops: CDR1 SGHTA, CDR2 FQGNSA. The CDR3 has 15 amino acids. V dropped 2 bases and J dropped 1 base, with 9 bases sitting between them. CDR3 sequence: CASSLSRGSGNTIYF. In DNA, the CDR3 is TGTGCCAGCAGCTTATCCAGGGGATCTGGAAACACCATATATTTT.

In this sample, this clone turned up once. The chain carries TRBV12-5 and TRBJ2-3; D may be TRBD1 (6 bases). This CDR3 contains 18 residues. Trimming pared 1 base from V and 3 bases from J, leaving 20 bases between. The germline V gene has CDR1 LGHNT and CDR2 FRNRAP. The CDR3 spells CASGLARDTGLLTDTQYF. The CDR3 nucleotides read TGTGCTAGTGGTTTGGCCCGGGACACCGGGCTTCTTACAGATACGCAGTATTTT.

The genes are TRBV4-1 and TRBJ2-2, with 12 bases aligning to TRBD1. The J segment lost 7 bases and the V segment lost 1 base, leaving 7 bases of the junction unmatched. Germline assignment: CDR1 MGHRA and CDR2 YSYEKL. CDR3 length: 17 residues. CDR3 sequence (DNA): TGCGCCAGCAGCCAAGTTGTGGGACAGGGGGCGGGCGGGGAGCTGTTTTTT. It encodes CASSQVVGQGAGGELFF.

The CDR3: CASSYRQVNTGELFF. CDR3 coding DNA: TGTGCCAGCAGTTACAGGCAGGTGAACACCGGGGAGCTGTTTTTT. The chain couples TRBV6-5 to TRBJ2-2; D is unclear. The V end lost 2 bases, the J end lost 1 base, and 8 bases lay between the germline ends. Germline lookup yields CDR1 MNHEY and CDR2 SVGAGI. The CDR3 sequence is 15 residues long.